Described below is a single T cell receptor beta chain sequence and its context. Its antigen is unknown. The data are from a study of radiotherapy plus CTLA-4 blockade in lung cancer. Study outcomes and limitations: The authors reported that early blood T cell clone dynamics, with interferon-beta, best predicted response.

Participants had chemo-refractory metastatic non-small-cell lung cancer and were treated with focal radiation plus ipilimumab CTLA-4 blockade. Germline values: CDR1 SGDLS, CDR2 YYNGEE. Trimming at V came to 2 bases and at J to 4 bases, leaving 0 bases not matched to a gene. The CDR3 runs 14 residues. Produced via immunoSEQ multiplex PCR; TCRdb's table is partial and in-frame only. The top ten hold roughly 15% of the sample, which has 70,000 to 95,000 clones, about 80% seen once. The sequencing here drew on peripheral blood, taken from a patient treated with radiotherapy plus ipilimumab. The sequence was collected from a human donor with non-small cell lung cancer that progressed on radiotherapy plus ipilimumab. The chain recombines TRBV9 with TRBJ2-5, with TRBD2 matching over 12 bases. CDR3 DNA sequence: TGTGCCAGCAGCGTGGGACTAGCGGGAGAGACCCAGTACTTC. Protein sequence: CASSVGLAGETQYF.